The text below deals with one T cell receptor beta chain. This sample is drawn from a study of control samples from healthy donors and cancer patients. Profiling relied on immunoSEQ multiplex PCR, and the TCRdb table lists in-frame clones only, not all of them. Here the sample spans 74,000 or so clones, approximately 91% being singletons. The CDR3 is 14 residues long. Germline V CDR1 and CDR2: LGHNA, YSLEER. V shed 0 bases and J shed 1 base, with 6 bases lying between them. The receptor comes from a man over 45 in good health. V usage is TRBV4-3 and J usage is TRBJ1-1; no definite D call. Sequencing input: blood. This CDR3 is CASSQDAANTEAFF. CDR3 bases: TGCGCCAGCAGCCAAGATGCGGCGAACACTGAAGCTTTCTTT.